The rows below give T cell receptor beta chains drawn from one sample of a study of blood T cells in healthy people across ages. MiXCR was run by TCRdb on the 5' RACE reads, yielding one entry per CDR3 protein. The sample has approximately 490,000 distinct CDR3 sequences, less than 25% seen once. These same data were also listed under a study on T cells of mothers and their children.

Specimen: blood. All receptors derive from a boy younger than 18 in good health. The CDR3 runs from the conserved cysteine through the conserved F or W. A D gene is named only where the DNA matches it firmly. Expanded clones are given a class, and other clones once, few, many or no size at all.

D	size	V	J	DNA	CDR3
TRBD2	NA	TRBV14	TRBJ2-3	TGTGCCAGCAGCCCTGCGGCTAGCGGGGGGTCCGCAGATACGCAGTATTTT	CASSPAASGGSADTQYF
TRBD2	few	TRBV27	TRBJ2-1	TGTGCCAGCAGTCCCCGAGGGGCTAGCGGGGGATACAATGAGCAGTTCTTC	CASSPRGASGGYNEQFF
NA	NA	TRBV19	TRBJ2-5	TGTGCCAGTAGTAACGGGGCGTACCAAGAGACCCAGTACTTC	CASSNGAYQETQYF
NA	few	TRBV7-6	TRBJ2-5	TGTGCCAGCAGCGACACGGCTTGGCGGGACCTAGGGTACTTC	CASSDTAWRDLGYF
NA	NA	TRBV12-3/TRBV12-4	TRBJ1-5	TGTGCCAGCAGCCCCGGCGTCAGTTACAATCAGCCCCAGCATTTT	CASSPGVSYNQPQHF
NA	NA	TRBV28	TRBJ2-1	TGTGCTAGCAGTCCACACACCCACAATGAGCAGTTCTTC	CASSPHTHNEQFF
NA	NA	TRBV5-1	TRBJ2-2	TGCGTCAGCAGCTTGGACGGAATAAACACCGGGGAGCTGTTTTTT	CVSSLDGINTGELFF
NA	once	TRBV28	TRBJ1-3	TGTGCCGGCATCAAACCTGGAAACACCATATATTTT	CAGIKPGNTIYF
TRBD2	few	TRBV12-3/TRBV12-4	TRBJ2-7	TGTGCCAGCAGTTTTTGGTGGGCTAGCGGGAGTCTAGTAAGCTACGAGCAGTACTTC	CASSFWWASGSLVSYEQYF
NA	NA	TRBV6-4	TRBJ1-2	TGTGCCAGCAGTGACGAGGGGCGGGAAGGTATTTCAGCGTCTGGCTACACCTTC	CASSDEGREGISASGYTF
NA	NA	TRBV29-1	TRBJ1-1	TGCAGCGTTGTAGGGCTATCGGTGGACACTGAAGCTTTCTTT	CSVVGLSVDTEAFF
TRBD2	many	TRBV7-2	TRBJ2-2	TGTGCCAGCAGCTTAGGGCCTCTAGCGGGAGGTCCGAACACCGGGGAGCTGTTTTTT	CASSLGPLAGGPNTGELFF
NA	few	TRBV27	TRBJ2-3	TGTGCCAGCAGGACCCGACGGTTAGGCACAGATACGCAGTATTTT	CASRTRRLGTDTQYF
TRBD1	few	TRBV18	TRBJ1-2	TGTGCCAGCTCACGGATACATCCGGGACAGGGAGATGGCTACACCTTC	CASSRIHPGQGDGYTF
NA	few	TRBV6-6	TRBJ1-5	TGTGCCAGCAGCCGCGGACAGTGGGGCGATCAGCCCCAGCATTTT	CASSRGQWGDQPQHF
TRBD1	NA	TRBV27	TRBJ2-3	TGTGCCAGCAGTACGATGACAGGGGTGACAGATACGCAGTATTTT	CASSTMTGVTDTQYF
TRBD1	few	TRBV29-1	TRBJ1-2	TGCAGCGTTGCGGGACAGGACTTGACCTTGTATGGCTACACCTTC	CSVAGQDLTLYGYTF
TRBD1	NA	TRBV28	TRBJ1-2	TGTGCCAGCAGTTTACCAACCCCGACAGGGATTAACTATGGCTACACCTTC	CASSLPTPTGINYGYTF
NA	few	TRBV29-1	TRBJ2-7	TGCAGCGTTGAAGGGGAGCACAGGGCCGACGAGCAGTACTTC	CSVEGEHRADEQYF
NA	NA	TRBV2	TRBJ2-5	TGTGCCAGCACTAATGTACCAGGAGAGACCCAGTACTTC	CASTNVPGETQYF
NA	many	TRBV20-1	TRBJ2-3	TGCAGTGCTAGAGTTTGGATTTTAGGTTGGTCGTTGGATACGCAGTATTTT	CSARVWILGWSLDTQYF
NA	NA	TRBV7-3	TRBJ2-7	TGTGCCAGCAGCTCAACTACAGGGCCCTACGAGCAGTACTTC	CASSSTTGPYEQYF
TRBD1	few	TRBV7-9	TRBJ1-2	TGTGCCAGCAGCAAACCGGGACAGGGGGACTATGGCTACACCTTC	CASSKPGQGDYGYTF
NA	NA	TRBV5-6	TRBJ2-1	TGTGCCAGCAGCTTGGAGGGTTTCGGATACAATGAGCAGTTCTTC	CASSLEGFGYNEQFF
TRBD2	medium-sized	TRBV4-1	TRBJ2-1	TGCGCCAGCAGCCAGGTCCTAACGGGAGGGGGCAATGAGCAGTTCTTC	CASSQVLTGGGNEQFF
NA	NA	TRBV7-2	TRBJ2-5	TGTGCCAGCAGCCAGACACCGCAAGAGACCCAGTACTTC	CASSQTPQETQYF
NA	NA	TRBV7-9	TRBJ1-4	TGTGCCAGCAGCTTAGCGTTGGGGGCAACTAATGAAAAACTGTTTTTT	CASSLALGATNEKLFF
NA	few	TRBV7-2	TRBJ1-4	TGTGCCAGCAGCTCCCGGCTGTCACCTAATGAAAAACTGTTTTTT	CASSSRLSPNEKLFF
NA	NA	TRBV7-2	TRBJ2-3	TGTGCCAGCAGCTTAGCAGGGTTTGCAGATACGCAGTATTTT	CASSLAGFADTQYF
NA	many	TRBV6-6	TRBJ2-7	TGTGCCAGCAGCGGGACCTCCTACGAGCAGTACTTC	CASSGTSYEQYF
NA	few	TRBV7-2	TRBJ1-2	TGTGCCAGTAGGATGGAGAACTATGGCTACACCTTC	CASRMENYGYTF
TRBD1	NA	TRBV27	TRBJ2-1	TGTGCCAGCAGTCCCCGAATGACAGGGCTGGAGTTCTTC	CASSPRMTGLEFF
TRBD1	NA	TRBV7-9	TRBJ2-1	TGTGCCAGCAGCCCTAAAAGGGGGGCAGGGGGCCTCTATGAGCAGTTCTTC	CASSPKRGAGGLYEQFF
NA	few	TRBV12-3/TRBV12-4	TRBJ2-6	TGTGCCAGCAGGGGGTACGACGTTAACGTCCTGACTTTC	CASRGYDVNVLTF
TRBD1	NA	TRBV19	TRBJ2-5	TGTGCCAGTAGTACCCAGGGGGCCCAGTACTTC	CASSTQGAQYF
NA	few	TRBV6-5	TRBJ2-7	TGTGCCAGCAGTTACTCGAGAGACAGCACCTACGAGCAGTACTTC	CASSYSRDSTYEQYF
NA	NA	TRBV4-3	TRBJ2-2	TGCGCCAGCAGCCAAGACGGAGGGTGGGGCGGGGAGCTGTTTTTT	CASSQDGGWGGELFF
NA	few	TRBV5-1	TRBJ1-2	TGCGCCAGCAGTAAGGGGGGGAACTATGGCTACACCTTC	CASSKGGNYGYTF
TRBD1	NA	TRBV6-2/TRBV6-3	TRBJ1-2	TGTGCCAGCAGTTACACGGACAGGCGCGACCTTCCCTATGGCTACACCTTC	CASSYTDRRDLPYGYTF
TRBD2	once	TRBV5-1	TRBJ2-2	TGCGCCAGCAGCCCGGGCGCCGGGACTAGCGGGGCAAACACCGGGGAGCTGTTTTTT	CASSPGAGTSGANTGELFF
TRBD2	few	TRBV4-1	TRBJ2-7	TGCGCCAGCAGCCAAGTTTGGGGACTAGCGGGAGGGCGTCCCTACGAGCAGTACTTC	CASSQVWGLAGGRPYEQYF